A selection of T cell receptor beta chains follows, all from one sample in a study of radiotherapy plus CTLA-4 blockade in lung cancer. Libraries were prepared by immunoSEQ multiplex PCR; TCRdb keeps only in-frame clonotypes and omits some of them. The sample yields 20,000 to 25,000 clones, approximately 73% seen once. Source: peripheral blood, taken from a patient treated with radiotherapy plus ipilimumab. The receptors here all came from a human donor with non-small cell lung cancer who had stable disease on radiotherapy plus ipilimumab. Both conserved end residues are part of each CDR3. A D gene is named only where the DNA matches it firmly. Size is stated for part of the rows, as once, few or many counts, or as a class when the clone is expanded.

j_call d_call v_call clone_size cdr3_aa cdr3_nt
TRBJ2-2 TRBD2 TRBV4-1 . CASSQDPDTSGANTGELFF TGCGCCAGCAGCCAAGATCCCGATACTAGCGGGGCTAACACCGGGGAGCTGTTTTTT
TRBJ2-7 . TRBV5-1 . CASVAGTEQYF TGCGCCAGCGTAGCCGGGACCGAGCAGTACTTC
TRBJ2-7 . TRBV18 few CASSPSTARSYEQYF TGTGCCAGCTCACCATCGACAGCCAGATCCTACGAGCAGTACTTC
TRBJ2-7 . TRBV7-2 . CASSPQTGSSYEQYF TGTGCCAGCAGCCCGCAAACAGGGAGCTCCTACGAGCAGTACTTC
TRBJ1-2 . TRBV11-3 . CASSPGRPNYGYTF TGTGCCAGCAGCCCCGGGAGGCCAAACTATGGCTACACCTTC
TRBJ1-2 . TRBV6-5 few CASRGDFNYGYTF TGTGCCAGCAGGGGGGATTTTAACTATGGCTACACCTTC
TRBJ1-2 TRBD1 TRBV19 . CARGGSEDYGYTF TGTGCCAGAGGGGGCAGTGAGGACTATGGCTACACCTTC
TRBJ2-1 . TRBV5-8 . CASSLGPRVNEQFF TGTGCCAGCAGCTTAGGGCCGCGGGTTAATGAGCAGTTCTTC
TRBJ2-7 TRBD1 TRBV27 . CASSTRTGSYEQYF TGTGCCAGCAGTACCAGGACAGGGTCCTACGAGCAGTACTTC
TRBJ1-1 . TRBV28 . CASSLLQNTEAFF TGTGCCAGCAGTTTACTACAGAACACTGAAGCTTTCTTT